The 32 T cell receptor beta chains in this list originate from one sample, sequenced in a study of immune characteristics of hereditary and idiopathic chronic pancreatitis. The data were produced by immunoSEQ multiplex PCR, yet TCRdb's version contains in-frame clones alone and is incomplete. The sample lists some 500 clones, about 60% occurring once. The sequenced sample consisted of pancreas tissue. These TCRs come from a human donor who was a deceased organ donor serving as a healthy control.

This clone was seen only a few times. J is TRBJ1-1 and V is TRBV7-9; D ambiguous. Looked up from germline, CDR1 is SEHNR and CDR2 is FQNEAQ (reference sequence). This CDR3 is 15 amino acids long. V lost 2 bases and J lost 2, with 12 bases in between. The CDR3 region is CASSLKVTYNTEAFF. The CDR3 DNA reads TGTGCCAGCAGCTTAAAGGTGACCTATAACACTGAAGCTTTCTTT.

This chain uses TRBV7-6 with TRBJ2-3, with D perhaps matching TRBD1 (5 bases). This CDR3 has 18 residues. Deletions cut 5 bases from V and 0 bases from J, with 21 bases between. The germline CDR1 and CDR2 sequences are SGHVS and FNYEAQ. The DNA of the CDR3 is TGTGCCAGCAGCACAGGCCCTCCGACTTATACTAGCACAGATACGCAGTATTTT. This gives the protein CASSTGPPTYTSTDTQYF.

For this clone: This sample includes further DNA sequences coding for the same CDR3. The chain carries TRBV19 and TRBJ1-1, with 10 nucleotides matching TRBD1. The germline V gene has CDR1 LNHDA and CDR2 SQIVND (reference sequence). V lost 8 bases and J lost 4; bases outside the gene matches: 1. The CDR3 length is 12 residues. CDR3 coding DNA: TGTGCCAGTCGGACAGGGGGCACTGAAGCTTTCTTT. Translated: CASRTGGTEAFF.

The rearrangement joins TRBV6-2 or TRBV6-3 to TRBJ2-7, with 8 bases aligning to TRBD2. Germline-derived CDR1 and CDR2 are MNHEY and SVGEGT. The CDR3 has 14 residues. J gave up 0 bases and V 5 bases, and 3 bases lay outside the gene matches. The CDR3 reads CASSLSGASYEQYF. The CDR3 region has the DNA TGTGCCAGCAGTCTTAGCGGGGCCTCCTACGAGCAGTACTTC.

This clone has more than one count but fewer than ten. The rearrangement joins TRBV5-1 to TRBJ2-1, with 11 bases matching TRBD2. The J segment lost 9 bases and the V segment lost 4 bases, leaving 6 bases of the junction unmatched. This CDR3 has 14 residues. CDR1 SGHRS and CDR2 YFSETQ come from the germline V gene. CDR3 DNA: TGCGCCAGCAGCATAGCGGGGGGGCAGAGTGAGCAGTTCTTC. Protein: CASSIAGGQSEQFF.

This clone has a handful of counts. This rearrangement joins TRBV30 to TRBJ1-1; 10 bases match TRBD1. With V trimmed by 2 bases and J by 4 bases, 1 base remained unmatched. The CDR3 length is 13 residues. From germline, CDR1 is GTSNPN and CDR2 SVGIG (reference sequence). CDR3 loop: CAWSWTGGTEAFF. The DNA of the CDR3 is TGTGCCTGGAGTTGGACAGGGGGCACTGAAGCTTTCTTT.

The chain carries TRBV7-8 and TRBJ1-5; no reliable D call. The CDR3 runs to 12 residues. V gave up 0 bases and J gave up 9 bases, with 6 bases separating them. The germline V gene encodes CDR1 SGHVS and CDR2 FQNEAQ. CDR3 sequence: CASSLARGPQHF. The CDR3 region has the DNA TGTGCCAGCAGCTTAGCCCGGGGGCCCCAGCATTTT.

This chain uses TRBV27 with TRBJ2-1; weak D call: TRBD2 (5 bases). This CDR3 region has 16 residues. The V end lost 4 bases, the J end lost 0 bases, and 13 bases lay between the germline ends. CDR1 is MNHEY, CDR2 SMNVEV, per germline (reference sequence). CDR3 nucleotides: TGTGCCAGCAGTTCTCTAGCCCACCGCTCCTACAATGAGCAGTTCTTC. This encodes CASSSLAHRSYNEQFF.

This chain connects TRBV19 to TRBJ2-7, with D unclear. V dropped 3 bases and J dropped 7 bases, with 10 bases sitting between them. CDR1 and CDR2 from the germline V gene are LNHDA and SQIVND (reference sequence). The CDR3 length is 12 residues. CDR3 protein: CASSMGMGEQYF. CDR3 sequence (DNA): TGTGCCAGTAGTATGGGGATGGGGGAGCAGTACTTC.

For this clone: The same CDR3 also results from other DNA sequences found in this sample. The rearrangement joins TRBV5-1 to TRBJ2-1; 7 bases align to TRBD2. Trimming removed 0 bases from V and 9 bases from J; junction bases left unmatched: 6. Germline V gene sequence: CDR1 SGHRS, CDR2 YFSETQ. CDR3 length equals 14 residues. CDR3 coding DNA: TGCGCCAGCAGCTTGGCCGGGGGGTTAAGTGAGCAGTTCTTC. Its protein is CASSLAGGLSEQFF.

The chain combines TRBV6-1 with TRBJ2-7; D is ambiguous. This CDR3 has 13 amino acids. CDR1 MNHNS and CDR2 SASEGT come from the germline V gene. Trimming removed 3 bases from V and 3 bases from J, with 9 bases in between. The CDR3 nucleotides read TGTGCCAGCAGTGATAATCCAGGCTACGAGCAGTACTTC. It yields the protein CASSDNPGYEQYF.

This clone occurred a few times. The V gene is TRBV9, the J gene TRBJ1-3, with D unresolved. Between the trimmed V and J ends, which lost 4 bases and 4 bases, there was a span of 15 bases. Germline values: CDR1 SGDLS, CDR2 YYNGEE. The CDR3 loop spans 15 amino acids. CDR3 region: CASSSGRISGNTIYF. The CDR3 DNA reads as TGTGCCAGCAGCTCGGGGAGAATCAGCGGAAACACCATATATTTT.

The chain employs TRBV29-1 and TRBJ1-2, with 9 bases aligning to TRBD1. Germline CDR1 SQVTM, CDR2 ANQGSEA. This CDR3 has 13 residues. After removal of 1 base from V and 3 bases from J, the junction contained 0 bases not matched to a gene. The CDR3 loop is CSVEGDRDYGYTF. DNA of the CDR3: TGCAGCGTTGAAGGGGACAGGGACTATGGCTACACCTTC.

This clone was counted only a few times. This sequence joins TRBV5-5 and TRBJ1-4, with 7 bases identical to TRBD1. The CDR3 is 15 amino acids. The trim removed 4 bases at V and 7 bases at J, leaving 10 bases unmatched. Germline V gene data show CDR1 as SGHKS and CDR2 as YYEKEE (reference sequence). As DNA, the CDR3 is TGTGCCAGCAGCCGGAAACAGGGGTCGGGTGAAAAACTGTTTTTT. Translating it yields CASSRKQGSGEKLFF.

This clone has a handful of counts. The chain carries TRBV7-2 and TRBJ2-1; TRBD2 matches 8 bases. Germline V gene lookup returns CDR1 SGHTA and CDR2 FQGNSA. The CDR3 is 15 amino acids. With V trimmed by 2 bases and J by 5 bases, 5 bases remained unmatched. The DNA for the CDR3 is TGTGCCAGCAGCTTAACTAGCGGAAAACACAATGAGCAGTTCTTC. As protein: CASSLTSGKHNEQFF. Using reference TRBV7-2 and TRBJ2-1 for the parts outside the CDR3, the full variable domain is GAGVSQSPSNKVTEKGKDVELRCDPISGHTALYWYRQSLGQGLEFLIYFQGNSAPDKSGLPSDRFSAERTGGSVSTLTIQRTQQEDSAVYLCASSLTSGKHNEQFFGPGTRLTVL.

The V and J genes are TRBV4-3 and TRBJ1-1; D not resolved. Germline values: CDR1 LGHNA, CDR2 YSLEER. The CDR3 runs to 15 residues. The V and J ends lost 0 bases and 7 bases respectively, with 15 bases between them. CDR3 in DNA: TGCGCCAGCAGCCAAGATCGTAAGTCATCCTTTGAAGCTTTCTTT. Translating it yields CASSQDRKSSFEAFF.

This rearrangement joins TRBV28 to TRBJ2-1; D is possibly TRBD1 (5 bases). The CDR3 is made up of 14 amino acids. Germline values: CDR1 MDHEN, CDR2 SYDVKM. Trimming took 3 bases from V and 7 from J, leaving 13 bases between them. The CDR3 bases are TGTGCCAGCAGTTTGAGGCAGGGAAGGAATGAGCAGTTCTTC. It codes for CASSLRQGRNEQFF.

This chain joins TRBV10-3 and TRBJ2-5; no firm D call. V was pared by 0 bases and J by 0 bases, with 11 bases between. The germline CDR1 and CDR2 sequences are ENHRY and SYGVKD. This CDR3 is 16 amino acids long. CDR3: CAISESGTNYQETQYF. CDR3 nucleotide sequence: TGTGCCATCAGTGAGTCGGGCACCAATTACCAAGAGACCCAGTACTTC.

This chain joins TRBV6-5 and TRBJ2-2, with D perhaps TRBD2 (6 bases). V lost 0 bases and J 1 base, leaving 6 bases between the germline ends. This CDR3 has 15 residues. Germline CDR1 and CDR2: MNHEY and SVGAGI. The DNA of the CDR3 is TGTGCCAGCAGTTACTCGCGGGAGAACACCGGGGAGCTGTTTTTT. Protein product: CASSYSRENTGELFF.

CDR3 region: CASSFLGGKQFF. DNA of the CDR3: TGTGCCAGCTCCTTCTTGGGGGGGAAGCAGTTCTTC. This sequence joins TRBV28 and TRBJ2-1; 7 bases match TRBD2. The V and J ends lost 8 bases and 11 bases, in that order; junction bases with no gene match: 9. CDR1 MDHEN and CDR2 SYDVKM come from the germline V gene. This CDR3 is built from 12 residues.

The chain carries TRBV5-1 and TRBJ1-6; D might be TRBD1 (6 bases). The CDR3 is 16 residues long. In germline, CDR1 is SGHRS, CDR2 YFSETQ. V gave up 3 bases and J gave up 0 bases, with 10 bases separating them. CDR3 bases: TGCGCCAGCAGCTACAGGGAAAGCTCCTATAATTCACCCCTCCACTTT. This encodes CASSYRESSYNSPLHF.

The rearrangement links TRBV6-4 to TRBJ2-1, with 8 bases identical to TRBD2. Germline V gives CDR1 MRHNA, CDR2 SNTAGT. This CDR3 spans 15 amino acids. The junction had 12 bases not matched to a gene; V was cut back by 3 bases and J by 11 bases. The CDR3 loop reads CASSDGSGSASKQFF. The DNA for the CDR3 is TGTGCCAGCAGTGATGGGAGCGGGAGCGCAAGTAAGCAGTTCTTC.

This chain connects TRBV6-5 to TRBJ2-1; 7 bases are shared with TRBD2. This CDR3 has 15 amino acids. Trimming cost V 4 bases and J 2 bases; bases outside gene matches: 5. Germline CDR1 is MNHEY and CDR2 is SVGAGI. The CDR3 sequence: CASSFVGTTYNEQFF. In DNA form, the CDR3 reads TGTGCCAGCAGTTTCGTCGGGACTACCTACAATGAGCAGTTCTTC.

This clone was seen once. The rearrangement uses TRBV6-1 and TRBJ2-3, with 9 bases fitting TRBD2. Losses at the gene ends were 3 bases for V and 3 bases for J; bases not matched to a gene: 4. The CDR3 is 15 residues long. Germline CDR1 and CDR2: MNHNS and SASEGT. The CDR3 DNA sequence: TGTGCCAGCAGTGATAGCGGGGGTGCTACAGATACGCAGTATTTT. This gives the protein CASSDSGGATDTQYF.

By proportion, this clone is large. The chain links TRBV23-1 to TRBJ2-7; 10 bases align to TRBD2. TRBV23-1 is flagged as an ORF with uncertain function. V was clipped by 10 bases and J by 1 base; unmatched bases: 7. There are 14 residues in the CDR3. This CDR3 is CAIKTSGTSYEQYF. In nucleotides, the CDR3 is TGCGCCATCAAAACTAGCGGGACTTCCTACGAGCAGTACTTC.

The CDR3 coding sequence is TGTGCCAGCAGCCACTCGGGGGGGCTCCCAGATACGCAGTATTTT. Residues: CASSHSGGLPDTQYF. V and J are TRBV6-1 and TRBJ2-3; TRBD2 matches at 8 bases. Losses at the gene ends were 6 bases for V and 4 bases for J; bases not matched to a gene: 9. Germline V CDR1 and CDR2: MNHNS, SASEGT. The CDR3 covers 15 residues.

This clone was seen just once. The CDR3 sequence: CASSERVDEKLFF. Here the CDR3 DNA reads TGCGCCAGCAGTGAAAGGGTGGATGAAAAACTGTTTTTT. J is TRBJ1-4 and V is TRBV10-1; D is undetermined. Germline V gives CDR1 WNHNN, CDR2 SYGVQD (reference sequence). The CDR3 has 13 residues. V lost 3 bases and J 6 bases, leaving 8 bases between the germline ends.

This chain uses TRBV28 with TRBJ2-3; TRBD2 agrees at 11 bases. From germline, CDR1 is MDHEN and CDR2 SYDVKM. This CDR3 is built from 15 residues. The V segment lost 5 bases and the J segment 5 bases; nucleotides outside the gene matches: 6. CDR3 sequence reads: CASSRTSGSLDTQYF. For the CDR3, the DNA is TGTGCCAGCAGTCGTACTAGCGGGAGCTTAGATACGCAGTATTTT.

The chain couples TRBV19 to TRBJ2-7, with TRBD1 as a possible D gene (5 bases). Trimming removed 3 bases at V and 5 bases at J, with 11 bases between. The CDR3 sequence is 13 residues long. CDR1 is LNHDA and CDR2 is SQIVND in the germline V gene (reference sequence). The DNA for the CDR3 is TGTGCCAGTAGTATTAAGGGGTACGACGAGCAGTACTTC. Translation: CASSIKGYDEQYF.

V and J are TRBV6-5 and TRBJ2-3; D possibly uses TRBD1 or TRBD2 (5 bases each). This CDR3 spans 16 amino acids. Germline V gene data show CDR1 as MNHEY and CDR2 as SVGAGI. Trimming took off 0 bases at V and 3 bases at J, with 13 bases between the two ends. DNA for the CDR3: TGTGCCAGCAGTTACTCGGGGGTACGGGCTACAGATACGCAGTATTTT. It yields the protein CASSYSGVRATDTQYF.

V and J are TRBV2 and TRBJ1-4; unclear D gene. This CDR3 has 11 residues. V dropped 3 bases and J dropped 5 bases, with 1 base sitting between them. Germline V gene data show CDR1 as SNHLY and CDR2 as FYNNEI. CDR3 protein: CASSDNEKLFF. The CDR3 DNA sequence: TGTGCCAGCAGTGACAATGAAAAACTGTTTTTT. Full variable domain (outside the CDR3, taken from reference TRBV2 and TRBJ1-4): EPEVTQTPSHQVTQMGQEVILRCVPISNHLYFYWYRQILGQKVEFLVSFYNNEISEKSEIFDDQFSVERPDGSNFTLKIRSTKLEDSAMYFCASSDNEKLFFGSGTQLSVL.

This chain uses TRBV6-5 with TRBJ2-7, with 8 nucleotides matching TRBD2. Trimming took 6 bases from V and 2 from J; bases not matched to a gene: 6. CDR3 length: 14 residues. Looked up from germline, CDR1 is MNHEY and CDR2 is SVGAGI. As DNA, the CDR3 is TGTGCCAGCAGCCCGGGACTAGAAGCCTACGAGCAGTACTTC. It specifies CASSPGLEAYEQYF.